These T cell receptor beta chains were read from a single sample in a study of blood T cell repertoires in COVID-19. Profiling relied on immunoSEQ multiplex PCR, and the TCRdb table lists in-frame clones only, not all of them. Of over 250,000 clones listed, about 90% are singletons. Sequencing was done on a sample of peripheral blood. These receptors were collected from a woman between 50 and 59 years old with COVID-19, enrolled during active disease. CDR3s leave out the opening cysteine and the closing phenylalanine or tryptophan. D genes are given only for firm matches.

>-|TRBV7-9
ASSLDGSGYEQY
>TRBD1|TRBV9
ASSGGTGGQGQPQH
>-|TRBV19
ASSQGLVSYNEQF
>TRBD1|TRBV15
ATSPPWLQGSYEQY
>TRBD1|TRBV3-1/TRBV3-2
ASSHGTGKNQPQH
>TRBD1|TRBV9
ASSVADREDTQY
>TRBD2|TRBV5-1
ASSFEREPRYEQY
>TRBD1|TRBV13
ASSTGGWYGYT
>-|TRBV28
ASTLSGFSNQPQH
>-|TRBV6-2/TRBV6-3
ASSPGGTKQY
>TRBD2|TRBV3-1/TRBV3-2
ASSPPRLAGQETQY
>TRBD1|TRBV18
ASSSQTGGNTEAF
>TRBD1|TRBV7-9
ASSSGTGGYEQY
>-|TRBV27
ASSLSRPNGVYSNQPQH
>-|TRBV6-2/TRBV6-3
ASSYPGQAKNIQY
>-|TRBV10-2
ASSRTVMNTEAF
>TRBD2|TRBV15
ATSSGTSGTDTQY
>-|TRBV10-3
AISETPGSTGELF
>-|TRBV21-1
ASSKAWTVTGTSGLYSTDTQY
>TRBD2|TRBV6-5
ASSFSPSGELETQY
>-|TRBV6-9
ASGPGLITEQF
>TRBD2|TRBV3-1/TRBV3-2
ASSQDLAGVAYNEQF
>TRBD1|TRBV5-6
ASSPDRGRGDTEAF
>TRBD1|TRBV2
ASRGQGAVGYT
>TRBD1|TRBV3-1/TRBV3-2
ASSHPPRGQVSKQY
>TRBD1|TRBV5-5
ASSLSLGTGGTDTQY
>-|TRBV25-1
ASSEYGVGGATNEKLF
>TRBD2|TRBV11-2
ASSINLAANEQF
>TRBD2|TRBV19
ASSGLAGAHNEQF
>-|TRBV7-9
ASSFGTRVGEQY
>-|TRBV6-5
ASSYLGGPPAGELF
>TRBD2|TRBV5-4
ASSLRDYSYEQY
>TRBD1|TRBV7-9
ASSLLVKQGVMNTEAF
>TRBD1|TRBV23-1
ASSQSGQVQGALTDTQY
>TRBD1|TRBV7-9
ASSLASLDRVRYGYT
>-|TRBV10-3
AISDPDLISYEQY
>TRBD1|TRBV5-4
ASSSGTVMNTEAF
>TRBD2|TRBV3-1/TRBV3-2
ASSTSGGNTGELF
>-|TRBV10-3
AISPTTKGRGSYEQY
>TRBD2|TRBV10-3
AISGGLPVGQY
>-|TRBV6-5
ASSSWGSNYGYT
>-|TRBV27
ASSLQENTGELF
>TRBD1|TRBV19
ASSIRQGWQPQH
>TRBD2|TRBV7-9
ASSLSLRSGRGTGELF
>TRBD2|TRBV29-1
SVGGLAEETQY
>TRBD2|TRBV7-6
ASSLGPGGQYTQY
>-|TRBV5-4
ASSSQYEQY
>TRBD2|TRBV3-1/TRBV3-2
ASSHGTSGRAQETQY
>TRBD1|TRBV7-2
ASSLGGDRTDTQY
>TRBD1|TRBV2
ASSDTGGKNIQY
>TRBD1|TRBV11-2
ASSSRQGASDTQY
>-|TRBV3-1/TRBV3-2
ASSQGRMYEQY
>TRBD2|TRBV6-5
AEGAGRYTGELF
>-|TRBV11-2
ASSLVPGQSYEQY
>-|TRBV18
ASSGYQETQY
>-|TRBV7-2
ASGREPNSPLH
>-|TRBV3-1/TRBV3-2
ASSQEGTGPLVPNRTPLH
>-|TRBV30
AWSRQEFNSPLH
>TRBD1|TRBV5-5
ASSSHDTGTADYSNQPQH
>-|TRBV5-4
ASSGHGSYNEQF